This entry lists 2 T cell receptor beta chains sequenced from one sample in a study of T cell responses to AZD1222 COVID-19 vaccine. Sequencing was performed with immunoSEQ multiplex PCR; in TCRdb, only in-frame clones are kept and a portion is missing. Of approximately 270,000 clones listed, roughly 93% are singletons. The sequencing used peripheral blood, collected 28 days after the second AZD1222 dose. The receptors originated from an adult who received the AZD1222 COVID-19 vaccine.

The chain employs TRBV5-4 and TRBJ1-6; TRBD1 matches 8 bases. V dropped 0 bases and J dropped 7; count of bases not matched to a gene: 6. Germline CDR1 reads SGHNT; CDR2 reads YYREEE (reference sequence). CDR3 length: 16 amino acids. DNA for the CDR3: TGTGCCAGCAGCTTGGGATCAGGGGGCACGAATTCACCCCTCCACTTT. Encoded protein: CASSLGSGGTNSPLHF.

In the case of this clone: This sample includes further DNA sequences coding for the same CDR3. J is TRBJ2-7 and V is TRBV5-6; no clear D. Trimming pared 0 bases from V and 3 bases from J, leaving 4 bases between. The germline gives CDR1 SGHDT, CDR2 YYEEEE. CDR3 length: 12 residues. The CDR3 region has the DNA TGTGCCAGCAGCTTGGGCGGCTACGAGCAGTACTTC. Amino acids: CASSLGGYEQYF.